This T cell receptor (beta chain) stems from a study of OX40 agonist ivuxolimab in advanced cancers. The repertoire was sequenced with immunoSEQ multiplex PCR; TCRdb's copy has only in-frame clones and lacks some. The sample records 45,000 to 65,000 clones, about 90% being singletons. Germline lookup yields CDR1 MGHRA and CDR2 YSYEKL. The V end was cut by 5 bases, the J end by 7 bases, with 14 bases between. CDR3 length: 14 amino acids. This TCR was sampled from an adult with an advanced solid tumor such as melanoma, head and neck, liver or kidney cancer. The V call is TRBV4-1, the J call TRBJ2-2; D is uncertain. Sequencing was performed on CD4+ or CD8+ T cells sorted from blood, taken in a trial of the OX40 agonist ivuxolimab. CDR3 region: CASSNGNVGGELFF. The CDR3 region has the DNA TGCGCCAGCAGCAATGGGAATGTGGGCGGGGAGCTGTTTTTT.